This TCR beta chain emerged from a study of cytomegalovirus exposure and HLA in healthy donors. Study at large: In a previous analysis, 120 million or so unique TCR beta sequences were found from 150 million to 200 million T cells. Whole-study results and caveats: Follow-up analysis seemed to connect common viral pathogens with several of the most significant clusters identified. A missense DCLRE1C variant was associated with V- and J-gene trimming of TCR beta chains in a later analysis, and an independent cohort replicated the association.

The CDR3 length is 13 residues. The germline gives CDR1 MNHNS, CDR2 SASEGT. The junction had 3 bases not matched to a gene; V was cut back by 7 bases and J by 1 base. This clone was seen only a few times. Its antigen is unknown. The PCR was carried out with 60 Vbeta primers and 13 Jbeta primers. Using immunoSEQ multiplex PCR, the repertoire was profiled, and TCRdb retains in-frame clones only, with some absent. The sample records 100,000 or so clones, roughly 80% being singletons. J is TRBJ1-1 and V is TRBV6-1; 7 bases are shared with TRBD1. The sequenced material came from PBMCs. The clonotype comes from a man under 40 in good health and CMV-seropositive. CDR3 nucleotides: TGTGCCAGCAACGGACAGGAGAACACTGAAGCTTTCTTT. Its protein is CASNGQENTEAFF.